One sample yielded the 24 T cell receptor beta chains listed below, sequenced in a study of vaccination effects on CD4 cells after COVID-19. Using immunoSEQ multiplex PCR, the repertoire was profiled, and TCRdb retains in-frame clones only, with some absent. The sample includes around 15,000 clones, 76% seen only once; the top ten take around 21%. Their antigens are not known. Expansion of antigen-specific CD4+ T cells with viral peptide pools was carried out by the ViraFEST assay before sequencing. The culture ran for approximately 9 days before CD4+ T cells were isolated. This individual contracted SARS-CoV-2 between March and December 2020, as verified by PCR. Vaccine administered to participants consisted of two doses of either BNT162b2 or mRNA-1273. Sample: CD4+ T cells from PBMCs cultured with SARS-CoV-2 spike peptides, taken after COVID-19 vaccination. These receptors all come from a human donor who had a prior SARS-CoV-2 infection.

The gene calls are TRBV30 and TRBJ2-7; D ambiguous. V was clipped by 4 bases and J by 2 bases, with 15 bases between them. The CDR3 is 14 amino acids. Per germline, CDR1 GTSNPN and CDR2 SVGIG (reference sequence). Written as DNA, the CDR3 is TGTGCCTGGACCCCTCCAAGTAGACCCTACGAGCAGTACTTC. The encoded protein is CAWTPPSRPYEQYF.

The chain links TRBV2 to TRBJ2-2; 8 nucleotides match TRBD1. This CDR3 comprises 13 residues. In germline, CDR1 is SNHLY, CDR2 FYNNEI. Losses at the gene ends were 7 bases for V and 6 bases for J; bases not matched to a gene: 4. CDR3 protein: CASNLQGAGELFF. The CDR3 DNA reads as TGTGCCAGCAACCTACAGGGGGCCGGGGAGCTGTTTTTT.

The V and J genes are TRBV2 and TRBJ2-5; D uncertain. There are 15 residues in the CDR3. Germline V gene data show CDR1 as SNHLY and CDR2 as FYNNEI. V was trimmed by 7 bases and J by 2 bases, leaving 17 bases between them. The CDR3 loop reads CASIVGPGLQETQYF. The CDR3 nucleotides are TGTGCCAGCATTGTCGGCCCGGGTCTTCAAGAGACCCAGTACTTC.

This sequence joins TRBV3-1 (or the pseudogene TRBV3-2) and TRBJ1-2, with D tentatively TRBD1 (5 bases). The CDR3 runs to 15 residues. The germline V gene encodes CDR1 LGHDT and CDR2 YNNKEL (reference sequence). The V and J ends lost 4 bases and 1 base respectively, with 13 bases between them. CDR3 in amino acids: CASSRSTGFNYGYTF. CDR3 coding DNA: TGTGCCAGCAGCCGCAGTACAGGATTTAACTATGGCTACACCTTC.

This clone was picked up a small number of times. This chain joins TRBV18 and TRBJ2-7; D is perhaps TRBD1 (6 bases). Germline-derived CDR1 and CDR2 are KGHSH and LQKENI. The CDR3 consists of 15 residues. V lost 0 bases and J 6 bases, leaving 15 bases between the germline ends. CDR3 in amino acids: CASSPPGRGPLEQYF. The CDR3 DNA is TGTGCCAGCTCACCACCTGGCAGGGGCCCCCTCGAGCAGTACTTC.

The chain uses TRBV5-1 and TRBJ1-2, with TRBD1 as a possible D gene (6 bases). This CDR3 region has 16 residues. The germline CDR1 and CDR2 sequences are SGHRS and YFSETQ. V was cut by 0 bases and J by 1 base, with 13 bases left in between. The CDR3: CASSLGSGAGNYGYTF. CDR3 coding DNA: TGCGCCAGCAGCTTGGGGTCAGGGGCTGGTAACTATGGCTACACCTTC. The complete variable domain, with remaining parts taken from reference TRBV5-1 and TRBJ1-2, reads KAGVTQTPRYLIKTRGQQVTLSCSPISGHRSVSWYQQTPGQGLQFLFEYFSETQRNKGNFPGRFSGRQFSNSRSEMNVSTLELGDSALYLCASSLGSGAGNYGYTFGSGTRLTVV.

This clone was seen once. The V gene is TRBV9, the J gene TRBJ2-7; D possibly corresponds to TRBD2 (6 bases). Trimming left V 0 bases short and J 3 bases short, with 13 bases between. The CDR3 extends over 15 amino acids. Germline V gene sequence: CDR1 SGDLS, CDR2 YYNGEE. CDR3 sequence reads: CASSVESGEHYEQYF. In nucleotides, the CDR3 is TGTGCCAGCAGCGTAGAGTCGGGAGAGCACTACGAGCAGTACTTC.

The chain recombines TRBV18 with TRBJ2-4; D unresolved. V was shortened by 2 bases and J by 4 bases, with 3 bases between the two germline ends. This CDR3 has 12 residues. Germline V gene lookup returns CDR1 KGHSH and CDR2 LQKENI. CDR3 sequence reads: CASSPAKNIQYF. The CDR3 DNA follows: TGTGCCAGCTCACCAGCAAAAAACATTCAGTACTTC.

This clone was detected only a few times. The rearrangement links TRBV6-5 to TRBJ1-6; 7 bases agree with TRBD1. Germline lookup yields CDR1 MNHEY and CDR2 SVGAGI. Germline trimming cut 6 bases from V and 10 bases from J; bases unmatched to any gene: 12. The CDR3 length is 15 residues. The DNA of the CDR3 is TGTGCCAGCAGGCGAAACCGGGACAGCGGATCACCCCTCCACTTT. This sequence encodes CASRRNRDSGSPLHF.

The chain couples TRBV5-1 to TRBJ2-1, with 10 bases matching TRBD2. This CDR3 is built from 15 residues. The ends lost 4 bases at V and 7 bases at J; junction bases unmatched: 8. CDR1 is SGHRS, CDR2 YFSETQ, per germline. Here the CDR3 reads CASSQQGLALNEQFF. The CDR3 nucleotides read TGCGCCAGCAGCCAGCAGGGACTAGCGTTGAATGAGCAGTTCTTC.

The rearrangement links TRBV10-3 to TRBJ1-2, with 7 bases that match TRBD1. Per the germline V gene, CDR1 is ENHRY and CDR2 is SYGVKD. The trim removed 3 bases at V and 6 bases at J, leaving 13 bases unmatched. The CDR3 has 16 amino acids. CDR3 sequence (DNA): TGTGCCATCAGTGAATCCGGGACAGCGAGCGGTGATGGCTACACCTTC. Protein product: CAISESGTASGDGYTF.

The chain is built from TRBV7-2 and TRBJ1-3; D gene ambiguous. This CDR3 is built from 13 residues. Trimming left V 5 bases short and J 0 bases short, with 5 bases between. Germline CDR1 reads SGHTA; CDR2 reads FQGNSA. CDR3 DNA: TGTGCCAGCAGCCTCTACTCTGGAAACACCATATATTTT. This gives the protein CASSLYSGNTIYF.

The CDR3 region has the DNA TGCGCCAGCAGCACGGGACCGAAGGAGACCCAGTACTTC. Amino acids: CASSTGPKETQYF. The rearrangement uses TRBV5-1 and TRBJ2-5; D possibly uses TRBD1 or TRBD2 (5 bases each). The length of the CDR3 is 13 residues. Germline assignment: CDR1 SGHRS and CDR2 YFSETQ. Between the trimmed V and J ends, which lost 4 bases and 5 bases, there was a span of 12 bases.

The J gene is TRBJ2-3, the V gene TRBV7-2, with D possibly TRBD2 on 6 matching bases. Germline V gene data show CDR1 as SGHTA and CDR2 as FQGNSA. V gave up 5 bases and J gave up 5 bases, with 17 bases separating them. The length of the CDR3 is 15 residues. The CDR3 sequence: CASSRADSRGDTQYF. CDR3 nucleotides: TGTGCCAGCAGCAGGGCTGACTCGCGGGGAGATACGCAGTATTTT.

J is TRBJ2-7 and V is TRBV11-3; D remains ambiguous. The CDR3 loop spans 13 amino acids. V gave up 5 bases and J gave up 3 bases, with 11 bases separating them. CDR1 is SGHNT, CDR2 YENEEA, per germline. The CDR3 protein is CASSPLRNYEQYF. The CDR3 coding sequence is TGTGCCAGCAGCCCCCTGCGAAACTACGAGCAGTACTTC. Full variable domain (outside the CDR3, taken from reference TRBV11-3 and TRBJ2-7): EAGVVQSPRYKIIEKKQPVAFWCNPISGHNTLYWYLQNLGQGPELLIRYENEEAVDDSQLPKDRFSAERLKGVDSTLKIQPAELGDSAVYLCASSPLRNYEQYFGPGTRLTVT.

The chain uses TRBV12-3 or TRBV12-4 and TRBJ1-5, with TRBD1 as a possible D gene (5 bases). The CDR3 contains 12 residues. V gave up 7 bases and J gave up 10 bases, with 14 bases separating them. The CDR3 loop is CASTTGGSPQHF. The CDR3 DNA is TGTGCCAGCACCACCGGGGGGTCACCCCAGCATTTT.

The chain uses TRBV20-1 and TRBJ1-4; no firm D call. V lost 6 bases to trimming and J lost 5 bases, with 4 bases between them. Germline values: CDR1 DFQATT, CDR2 SNEGSKA (reference sequence). The CDR3 spans 10 residues. CDR3 residues: CSAWNEKLFF. The CDR3 DNA follows: TGCAGTGCGTGGAATGAAAAACTGTTTTTT.

In this sample, this clone turned up a few times. J is TRBJ2-1 and V is TRBV7-9, with 8 bases that match TRBD2. V shed 5 bases and J 8 bases; nucleotides not matched to a gene: 5. The CDR3 runs 13 residues. Germline lookup yields CDR1 SEHNR and CDR2 FQNEAQ (reference sequence). CDR3 loop: CASSRSGIDEQFF. The CDR3 DNA reads as TGTGCCAGCAGCCGTAGCGGGATCGATGAGCAGTTCTTC.

The chain has TRBV4-3 and TRBJ2-1; 10 nucleotides align to TRBD1. The trim removed 2 bases at V and 5 bases at J, leaving 6 bases unmatched. CDR3 length: 16 residues. In germline, CDR1 is LGHNA, CDR2 YSLEER. Written as DNA, the CDR3 is TGCGCCAGCAGCCAACGATCCGGGACAGGGGACAATGAGCAGTTCTTC. Amino acid sequence: CASSQRSGTGDNEQFF.

This rearrangement joins TRBV7-3 to TRBJ1-5, with 9 bases fitting TRBD1. The junction had 14 bases not matched to a gene; V was cut back by 8 bases and J by 6 bases. Germline V lookup: CDR1 SGHTA, CDR2 FQGTGA. The CDR3 covers 16 residues. The CDR3 reads CASPLKGQGTPQPQHF. As DNA, the CDR3 is TGTGCCAGCCCCTTAAAAGGACAGGGGACACCTCAGCCCCAGCATTTT.

The J gene is TRBJ2-1, the V gene TRBV6-5; D remains ambiguous. Trimming took 6 bases from V and 5 from J, leaving 8 bases between them. CDR3 length: 12 residues. Per germline, CDR1 MNHEY and CDR2 SVGAGI. This CDR3 is CASSPRNNEQFF. The CDR3 coding sequence is TGTGCCAGCAGCCCCAGGAACAATGAGCAGTTCTTC.

The V call is TRBV5-1, the J call TRBJ2-2; the match to TRBD2 covers 11 bases. Germline CDR1 is SGHRS and CDR2 is YFSETQ. V dropped 0 bases and J dropped 5; count of bases not matched to a gene: 6. The CDR3 sequence is 17 residues long. CDR3 coding DNA: TGCGCCAGCAGCTTGGTACTAGCGGGAGTTGATACCGGGGAGCTGTTTTTT. It codes for CASSLVLAGVDTGELFF.

The chain carries TRBV5-1 and TRBJ1-4, with 10 nucleotides matching TRBD1. J gave up 7 bases and V 1 base, and 1 base lay outside the gene matches. The CDR3 contains 14 residues. Germline-derived CDR1 and CDR2 are SGHRS and YFSETQ. The CDR3 spells CASSLRDRGEKLFF. Here the CDR3 DNA reads TGCGCCAGCAGCTTGAGGGACAGGGGTGAAAAACTGTTTTTT.

The chain uses TRBV5-1 and TRBJ2-7; 16 bases are a match to TRBD2. In germline, CDR1 is SGHRS, CDR2 YFSETQ. V lost 5 bases to trimming and J lost 7 bases; unmatched junction nucleotides: 15. This CDR3 spans 18 amino acids. In DNA form, the CDR3 reads TGCGCCAGCAGGCCCGGGGGACTAGCGGGAGGGACTTTCCAGGAGCAGTACTTC. It yields the protein CASRPGGLAGGTFQEQYF. The whole variable domain, remainder taken from reference TRBV5-1 and TRBJ2-7, is KAGVTQTPRYLIKTRGQQVTLSCSPISGHRSVSWYQQTPGQGLQFLFEYFSETQRNKGNFPGRFSGRQFSNSRSEMNVSTLELGDSALYLCASRPGGLAGGTFQEQYFGPGTRLTVT.